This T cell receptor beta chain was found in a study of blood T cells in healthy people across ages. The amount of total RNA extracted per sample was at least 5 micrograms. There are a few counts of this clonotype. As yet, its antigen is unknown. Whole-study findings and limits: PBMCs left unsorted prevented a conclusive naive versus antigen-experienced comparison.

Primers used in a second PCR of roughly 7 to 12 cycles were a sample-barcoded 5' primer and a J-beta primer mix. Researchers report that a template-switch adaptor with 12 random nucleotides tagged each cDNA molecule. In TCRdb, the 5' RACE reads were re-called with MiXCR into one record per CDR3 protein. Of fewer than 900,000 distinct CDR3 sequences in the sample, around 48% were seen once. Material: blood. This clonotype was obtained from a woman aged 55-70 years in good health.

Here the CDR3 DNA reads TGTGCCAGCAGTTACAGACAGGCCTACGAGCAGTACTTC. It encodes CASSYRQAYEQYF. The rearrangement links TRBV6-6 to TRBJ2-7; D possibly corresponds to TRBD1 (6 bases). Trimming shortened V by 2 bases and J by 2 bases, and 7 bases separated the two germline ends. Germline V gene sequence: CDR1 MNHNY, CDR2 SVGAGI (reference sequence). The CDR3 has 13 residues.